This T cell receptor (beta chain) stems from a study of CD8+CD57+ T cells in acquired aplastic anemia. Sequencing was done on patients that had shown CD8+CD57+ cell expansion by flow cytometry. The ends lost 4 bases at V and 5 bases at J; junction bases unmatched: 23. CDR1 is SGHNT and CDR2 is YYREEE in the germline V gene (reference sequence). The CDR3 is 21 residues long. The study profiled TCR beta VDJ and CDR3 using genomic DNA as template. TCRdb processed the reads anew with MiXCR; each CDR3 protein has one entry. The table records about 40,000 distinct CDR3 sequences, 63% of them present only once.

Sequencing was done on a sample of sorted CD4+, CD8+, or CD8+CD57+ T cells (not recorded which) from PBMCs. The clonotype was recovered from a human donor with aplastic anemia. J is TRBJ1-6 and V is TRBV5-4; TRBD1 agrees at 8 bases. DNA for the CDR3: TGTGCCAGCAGCCTGGGACAGGACCCCCTCGACGTCCTAGCGAATAATTCACCCCTCCACTTT. Translated, it gives CASSLGQDPLDVLANNSPLHF. Combining the CDR3 with reference TRBV5-4 and TRBJ1-6 gives the whole variable domain ETGVTQSPTHLIKTRGQQVTLRCSSQSGHNTVSWYQQALGQGPQFIFQYYREEENGRGNFPPRFSGLQFPNYSSELNVNALELDDSALYLCASSLGQDPLDVLANNSPLHFGNGTRLTVT.